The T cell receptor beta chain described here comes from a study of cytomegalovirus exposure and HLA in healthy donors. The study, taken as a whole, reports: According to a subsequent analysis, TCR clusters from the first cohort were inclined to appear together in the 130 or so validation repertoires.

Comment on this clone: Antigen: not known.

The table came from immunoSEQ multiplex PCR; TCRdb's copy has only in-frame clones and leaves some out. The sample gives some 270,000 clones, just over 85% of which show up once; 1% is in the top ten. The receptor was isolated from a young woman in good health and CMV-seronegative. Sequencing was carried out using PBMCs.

CDR3 sequence reads: CASSIPSGYEQYF. Here the CDR3 DNA reads TGCGCCAGCAGCATACCTTCGGGATACGAGCAGTACTTC. The chain has TRBV5-1 and TRBJ2-7; tentatively, D is TRBD2 (5 bases). The ends were cut back, 4 bases at V and 4 bases at J, with 12 bases in the middle. The germline CDR1 and CDR2 sequences are SGHRS and YFSETQ. CDR3 length: 13 amino acids.